What follows are 6 T cell receptor beta chains derived from one specimen sequenced in a study of T cell repertoires in cytomegalovirus infection. No antigens are known for them. TCRdb re-called the reads with MiXCR, one entry per CDR3 protein. Here the sample spans 900,000 to 950,000 distinct CDR3 sequences, less than 35% being singletons. The input for sequencing was cultured CD8+ T cells from PBMCs, taken from culture after CMV antigen stimulation. Receptors originate from a human donor in good health (CMV status not recorded). Some clones in this sample may be carry-over from other donors' samples.

The CDR3 region has the DNA TGTGCCAGCAGCCCACCCGACAGGTTCGAAGGCTACACCTTC. Protein: CASSPPDRFEGYTF. The chain employs TRBV7-9 and TRBJ1-2; a possible D gene is TRBD1 (6 bases). The V end lost 5 bases, the J end lost 8 bases, and 18 bases lay between the germline ends. Germline CDR1 SEHNR, CDR2 FQNEAQ (reference sequence). This CDR3 contains 14 residues.

This chain uses TRBV5-4 with TRBJ1-2; the match to TRBD1 covers 10 bases. V shed 2 bases, J shed 3 bases, and the junction held 7 bases outside the gene matches. There are 16 residues in the CDR3. Germline CDR1 is SGHNT and CDR2 is YYREEE (reference sequence). The CDR3 region is CASSFGTGEEDYGYTF. In DNA form, the CDR3 reads TGTGCCAGCAGCTTCGGGACAGGGGAAGAGGACTATGGCTACACCTTC. Together with reference TRBV5-4 and TRBJ1-2, the CDR3 gives the full variable domain: ETGVTQSPTHLIKTRGQQVTLRCSSQSGHNTVSWYQQALGQGPQFIFQYYREEENGRGNFPPRFSGLQFPNYSSELNVNALELDDSALYLCASSFGTGEEDYGYTFGSGTRLTVV.

The chain couples TRBV6-5 to TRBJ1-2, with a tentative D call TRBD1 (5 bases). Germline CDR1 and CDR2: MNHEY and SVGAGI. The CDR3 length is 14 residues. V dropped 0 bases and J dropped 4 bases, with 9 bases sitting between them. In DNA, the CDR3 is TGTGCCAGCAGTTACTCGCCAGGGATCTATGGCTACACCTTC. The encoded protein is CASSYSPGIYGYTF.

The chain has TRBV7-9 and TRBJ2-5, with 9 bases matching TRBD1. Germline assignment: CDR1 SEHNR and CDR2 FQNEAQ (reference sequence). J lost 6 bases, V lost 6 bases, and 2 bases had no gene match. This CDR3 has 12 residues. The CDR3 protein is CASRGQGQTQYF. In nucleotides, the CDR3 is TGTGCCAGCAGGGGACAGGGCCAGACCCAGTACTTC.

The sample holds a few counts of this clonotype. The rearrangement uses TRBV19 and TRBJ2-1; possibly TRBD1 for D (6 bases). The CDR3 contains 13 residues. Trimming shortened V by 6 bases and J by 3 bases, and 9 bases separated the two germline ends. Looked up from germline, CDR1 is LNHDA and CDR2 is SQIVND (reference sequence). Written as DNA, the CDR3 is TGTGCCAGTAGGGCAGGGGTCTACAATGAGCAGTTCTTC. Residues: CASRAGVYNEQFF. The variable domain in full, completed from reference TRBV19 and TRBJ2-1, reads DGGITQSPKYLFRKEGQNVTLSCEQNLNHDAMYWYRQDPGQGLRLIYYSQIVNDFQKGDIAEGYSVSREKKESFPLTVTSAQKNPTAFYLCASRAGVYNEQFFGPGTRLTVL.

The chain recombines TRBV6-1 with TRBJ2-3; D may be TRBD1 or TRBD2 (5 bases each). The CDR3 extends over 14 amino acids. Trimming cost V 11 bases and J 1 base, with 16 bases left between them. Germline V lookup: CDR1 MNHNS, CDR2 SASEGT. The CDR3 DNA reads as TGTGCCGGTGGAGGATGGGGCGGCACAGATACGCAGTATTTT. Encoded protein: CAGGGWGGTDTQYF.